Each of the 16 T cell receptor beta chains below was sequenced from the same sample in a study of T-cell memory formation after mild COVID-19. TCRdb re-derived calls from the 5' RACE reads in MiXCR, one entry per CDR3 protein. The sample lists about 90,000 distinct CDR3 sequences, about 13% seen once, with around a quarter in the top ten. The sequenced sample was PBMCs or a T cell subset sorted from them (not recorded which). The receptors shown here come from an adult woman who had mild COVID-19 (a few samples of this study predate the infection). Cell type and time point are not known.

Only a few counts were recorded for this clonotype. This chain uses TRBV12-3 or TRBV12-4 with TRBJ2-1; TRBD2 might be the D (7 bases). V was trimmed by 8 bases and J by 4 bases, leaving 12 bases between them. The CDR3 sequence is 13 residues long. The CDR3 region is CASGGGAYNEQFF. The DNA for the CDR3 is TGTGCCAGCGGCGGGGGCGCTTACAATGAGCAGTTCTTC.

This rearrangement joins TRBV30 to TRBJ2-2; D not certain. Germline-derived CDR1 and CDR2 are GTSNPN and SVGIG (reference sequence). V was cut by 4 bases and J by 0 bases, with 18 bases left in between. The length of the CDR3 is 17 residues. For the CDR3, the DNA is TGTGCCTGGATCGAAAGGACGGCTACTCCGAACACCGGGGAGCTGTTTTTT. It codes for CAWIERTATPNTGELFF.

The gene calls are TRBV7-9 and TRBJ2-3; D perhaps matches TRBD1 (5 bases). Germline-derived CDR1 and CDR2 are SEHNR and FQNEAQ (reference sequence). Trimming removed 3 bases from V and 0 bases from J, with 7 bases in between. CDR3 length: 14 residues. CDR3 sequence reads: CASSLTVSTDTQYF. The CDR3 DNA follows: TGTGCCAGCAGCTTGACAGTAAGCACAGATACGCAGTATTTT.

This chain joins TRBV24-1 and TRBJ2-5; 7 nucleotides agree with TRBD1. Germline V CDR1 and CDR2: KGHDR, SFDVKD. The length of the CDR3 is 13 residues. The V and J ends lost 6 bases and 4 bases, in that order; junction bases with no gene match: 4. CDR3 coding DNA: TGTGCCACCAGTTCCTACAGGGGAGAGACCCAGTACTTC. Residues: CATSSYRGETQYF.

The CDR3 here is CASSPGRGNTEAFF. Here the CDR3 DNA reads TGTGCCAGCAGCCCGGGGAGAGGGAACACTGAAGCTTTCTTT. The V and J genes are TRBV7-3 and TRBJ1-1; D not certain. This CDR3 comprises 14 residues. Germline lookup yields CDR1 SGHTA and CDR2 FQGTGA. V lost 5 bases and J 1 base, leaving 11 bases between the germline ends.

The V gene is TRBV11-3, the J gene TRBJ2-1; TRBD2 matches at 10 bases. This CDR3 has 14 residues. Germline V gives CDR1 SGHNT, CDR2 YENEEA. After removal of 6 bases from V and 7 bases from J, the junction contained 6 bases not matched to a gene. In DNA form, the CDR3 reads TGTGCCAGCAGACTTAGCGGGAGGTTAAATGAGCAGTTCTTC. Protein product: CASRLSGRLNEQFF.

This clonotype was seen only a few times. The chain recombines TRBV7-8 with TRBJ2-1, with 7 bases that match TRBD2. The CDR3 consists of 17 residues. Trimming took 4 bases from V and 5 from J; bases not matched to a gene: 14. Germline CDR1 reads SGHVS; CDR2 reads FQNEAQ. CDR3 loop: CASSSRPALAANNEQFF. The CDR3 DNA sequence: TGTGCCAGCAGCTCGCGTCCAGCCCTAGCGGCCAACAATGAGCAGTTCTTC.

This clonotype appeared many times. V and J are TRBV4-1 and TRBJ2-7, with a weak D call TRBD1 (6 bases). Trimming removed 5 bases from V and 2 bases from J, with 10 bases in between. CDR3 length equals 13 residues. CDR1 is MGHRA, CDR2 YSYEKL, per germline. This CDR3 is CASSVRDTYEQYF. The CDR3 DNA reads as TGCGCCAGCAGCGTTCGGGACACCTACGAGCAGTACTTC.

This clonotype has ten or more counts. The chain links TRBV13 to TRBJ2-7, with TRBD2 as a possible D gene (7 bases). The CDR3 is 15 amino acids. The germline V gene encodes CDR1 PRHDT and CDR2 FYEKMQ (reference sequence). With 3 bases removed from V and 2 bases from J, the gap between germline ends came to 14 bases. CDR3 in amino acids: CASSLGAGVPYEQYF. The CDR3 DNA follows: TGTGCCAGCAGCTTGGGGGCGGGAGTACCCTACGAGCAGTACTTC.

This chain's CDR3 is CSVEPETPGYTF. CDR3 DNA sequence: TGCAGCGTGGAGCCGGAGACCCCTGGCTACACCTTC. The chain couples TRBV29-1 to TRBJ1-2; D uncertain. The CDR3 is 12 residues long. Germline V gene data show CDR1 as SQVTM and CDR2 as ANQGSEA. The ends were cut back, 6 bases at V and 7 bases at J, with 15 bases in the middle.

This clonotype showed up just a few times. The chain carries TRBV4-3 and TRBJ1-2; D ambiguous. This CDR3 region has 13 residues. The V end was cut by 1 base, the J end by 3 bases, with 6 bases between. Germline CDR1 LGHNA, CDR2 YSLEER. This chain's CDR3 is CASSQVAYYGYTF. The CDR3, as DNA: TGCGCCAGCAGCCAAGTTGCTTACTATGGCTACACCTTC.

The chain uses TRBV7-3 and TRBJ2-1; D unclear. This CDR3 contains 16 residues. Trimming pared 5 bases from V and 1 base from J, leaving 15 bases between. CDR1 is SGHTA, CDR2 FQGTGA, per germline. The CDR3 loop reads CASSPILVGSYNEQFF. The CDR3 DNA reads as TGTGCCAGCAGCCCCATACTGGTGGGGTCCTACAATGAGCAGTTCTTC.

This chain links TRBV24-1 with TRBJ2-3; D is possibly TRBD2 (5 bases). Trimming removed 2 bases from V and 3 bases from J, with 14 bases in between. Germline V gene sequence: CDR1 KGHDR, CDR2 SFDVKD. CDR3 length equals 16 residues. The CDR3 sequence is CATSDSLGALTDTQYF. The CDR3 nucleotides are TGTGCCACCAGTGATTCACTAGGAGCACTGACAGATACGCAGTATTTT.

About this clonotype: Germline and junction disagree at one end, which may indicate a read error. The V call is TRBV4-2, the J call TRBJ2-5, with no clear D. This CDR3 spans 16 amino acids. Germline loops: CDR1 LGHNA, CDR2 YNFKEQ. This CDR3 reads CACSQDIGRLQETQYF. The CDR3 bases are TGTGCCTGCAGCCAAGATATCGGACGCCTCCAAGAGACCCAGTACTTC.

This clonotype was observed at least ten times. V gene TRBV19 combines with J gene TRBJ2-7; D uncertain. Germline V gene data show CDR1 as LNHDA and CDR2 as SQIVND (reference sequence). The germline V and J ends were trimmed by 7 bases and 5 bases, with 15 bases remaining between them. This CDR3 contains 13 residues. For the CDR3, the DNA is TGTGCCAGTAACCCCGCCCCGAGCCACGAGCAGTACTTC. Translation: CASNPAPSHEQYF. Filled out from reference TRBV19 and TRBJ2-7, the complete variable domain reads DGGITQSPKYLFRKEGQNVTLSCEQNLNHDAMYWYRQDPGQGLRLIYYSQIVNDFQKGDIAEGYSVSREKKESFPLTVTSAQKNPTAFYLCASNPAPSHEQYFGPGTRLTVT.

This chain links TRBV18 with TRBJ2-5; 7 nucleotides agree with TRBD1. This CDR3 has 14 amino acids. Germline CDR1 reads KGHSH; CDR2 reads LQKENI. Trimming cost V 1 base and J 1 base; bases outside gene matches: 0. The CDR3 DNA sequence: TGTGCCAGCTCACCACGGACAGGCCAAGAGACCCAGTACTTC. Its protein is CASSPRTGQETQYF.